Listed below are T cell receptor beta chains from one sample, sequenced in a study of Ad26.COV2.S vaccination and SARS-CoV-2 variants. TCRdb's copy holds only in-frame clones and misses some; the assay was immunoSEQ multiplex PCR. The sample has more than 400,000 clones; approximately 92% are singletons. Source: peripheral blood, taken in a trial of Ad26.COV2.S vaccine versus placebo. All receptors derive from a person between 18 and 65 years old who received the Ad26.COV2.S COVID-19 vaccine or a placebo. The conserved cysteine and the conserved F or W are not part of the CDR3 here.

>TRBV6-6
ASLPSTSRGTEAF
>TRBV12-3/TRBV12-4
ASREGGSYEQY
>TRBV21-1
ASELRGSNQPQH
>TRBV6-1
ASSEADRGALYEQY
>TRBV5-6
ASSWGKNQPQH
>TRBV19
ASSILAGRRNQPQH
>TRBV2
ASSDDRGGNQPQH
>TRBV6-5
ASSYSDRRSPD
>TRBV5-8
ASSLGGRGVETQY
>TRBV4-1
ASGRILHMGGGNTGELF
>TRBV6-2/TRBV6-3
ASSHPIRVSGNTIY
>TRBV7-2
ASSLALAGGSPYNEQF
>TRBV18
ASSPRMADLLNSPLH
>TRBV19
ASSYRGLNEQF
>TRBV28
ASTGVETQY
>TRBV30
AWSASGNTIY
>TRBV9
ASSLRRTSGYNEQF
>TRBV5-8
ASSPKRQLNTDTQY
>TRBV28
ASSPGPNYGYT
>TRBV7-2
ASNKGSIAGGFTGELF
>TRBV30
AQAGVTEAF
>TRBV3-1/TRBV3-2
ASSPGTGGYEQY
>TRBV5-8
ASRPRTRTNNEQF